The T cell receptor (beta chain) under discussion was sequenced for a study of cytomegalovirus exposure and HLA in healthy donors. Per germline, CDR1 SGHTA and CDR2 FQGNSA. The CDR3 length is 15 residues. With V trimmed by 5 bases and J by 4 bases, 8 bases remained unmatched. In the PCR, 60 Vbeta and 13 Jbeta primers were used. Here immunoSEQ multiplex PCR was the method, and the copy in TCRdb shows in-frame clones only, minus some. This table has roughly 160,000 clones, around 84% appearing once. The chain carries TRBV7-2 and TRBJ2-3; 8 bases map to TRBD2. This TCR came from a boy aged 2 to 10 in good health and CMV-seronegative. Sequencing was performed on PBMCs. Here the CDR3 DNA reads TGTGCCAGCAGCCTCCGCGGGGGGCCATCAGATACGCAGTATTTT. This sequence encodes CASSLRGGPSDTQYF. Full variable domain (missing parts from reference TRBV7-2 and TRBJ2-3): GAGVSQSPSNKVTEKGKDVELRCDPISGHTALYWYRQSLGQGLEFLIYFQGNSAPDKSGLPSDRFSAERTGGSVSTLTIQRTQQEDSAVYLCASSLRGGPSDTQYFGPGTRLTVL.